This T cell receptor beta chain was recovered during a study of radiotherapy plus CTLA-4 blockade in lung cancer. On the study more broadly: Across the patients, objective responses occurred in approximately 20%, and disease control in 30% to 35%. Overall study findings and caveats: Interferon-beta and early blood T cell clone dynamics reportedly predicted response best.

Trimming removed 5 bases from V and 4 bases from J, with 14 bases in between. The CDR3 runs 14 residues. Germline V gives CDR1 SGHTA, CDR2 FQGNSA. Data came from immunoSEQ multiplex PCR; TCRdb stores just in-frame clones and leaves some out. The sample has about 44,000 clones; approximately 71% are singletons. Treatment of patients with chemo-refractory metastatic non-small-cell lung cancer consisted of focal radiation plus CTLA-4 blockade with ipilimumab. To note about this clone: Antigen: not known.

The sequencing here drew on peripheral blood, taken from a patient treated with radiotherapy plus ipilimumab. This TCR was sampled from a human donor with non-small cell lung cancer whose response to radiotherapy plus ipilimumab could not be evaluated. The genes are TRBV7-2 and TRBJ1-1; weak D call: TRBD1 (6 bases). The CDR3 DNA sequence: TGTGCCAGCAGCGACAGGACAAAGGGCACTGAAGCTTTCTTT. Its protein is CASSDRTKGTEAFF. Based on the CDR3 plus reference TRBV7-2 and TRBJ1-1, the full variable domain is GAGVSQSPSNKVTEKGKDVELRCDPISGHTALYWYRQSLGQGLEFLIYFQGNSAPDKSGLPSDRFSAERTGGSVSTLTIQRTQQEDSAVYLCASSDRTKGTEAFFGQGTRLTVV.